The 24 T cell receptor beta chains listed next were all sequenced from one sample in a study of T cells after yellow fever vaccination. TCRdb processed the 5' RACE reads anew with MiXCR; each CDR3 protein has one entry. The repertoire includes over 110,000 distinct CDR3 sequences, 7.7% of them detected once, and about 0.73% sits in the top ten. The sequencing here drew on CD4+ T cells sorted from PBMCs, taken 5 days after the yellow fever booster vaccination. The receptors here all came from a young man who received the YFV17D yellow fever vaccine.

This clonotype was detected ten times or more. The rearrangement links TRBV29-1 to TRBJ2-7, with 13 positions matching TRBD2. The length of the CDR3 is 14 residues. V gave up 6 bases and J gave up 5 bases; unmatched junction bases: 7. Germline V lookup: CDR1 SQVTM, CDR2 ANQGSEA. CDR3 in DNA: TGCAGCGTCCGGACTAGCGGGAGTATCAACGAGCAGTACTTC. Translation gives CSVRTSGSINEQYF.

The V and J genes are TRBV14 and TRBJ2-1; possible D gene TRBD1, 6 bases. V dropped 4 bases and J dropped 0 bases, with 19 bases sitting between them. The V gene's germline CDR1 is SGHDN and CDR2 FVKESK. CDR3 length equals 18 residues. CDR3 in amino acids: CASSPFKGRTDSYNEQFF. The CDR3 DNA reads as TGTGCCAGCAGCCCTTTCAAGGGGCGGACAGACTCCTACAATGAGCAGTTCTTC.

This clonotype was recorded at least ten times. The chain carries TRBV6-2 or TRBV6-3 and TRBJ2-5; 10 nucleotides agree with TRBD1. J lost 3 bases, V lost 5 bases, and 6 bases had no gene match. Germline-derived CDR1 and CDR2 are MNHEY and SVGEGT. The CDR3 runs 15 residues. The CDR3 here is CASSPGTGAEETQYF. The CDR3 bases are TGTGCCAGCAGTCCCGGGACAGGGGCCGAAGAGACCCAGTACTTC.

This clonotype was detected many times. CDR3 DNA: TGCAGCGTTGTGTTGAATGGCTACACCTTC. It codes for CSVVLNGYTF. The chain links TRBV29-1 to TRBJ1-2; no reliable D call. The CDR3 totals 10 residues. Trimming left V 4 bases short and J 6 bases short, with 6 bases between. CDR1 and CDR2 from the germline V gene are SQVTM and ANQGSEA.

In this sample, this clonotype turned up many times. CDR3 sequence (DNA): TGTGCCAGCAGTTTAGGGGGCAGGATGGACGAGCAGTACTTC. It codes for CASSLGGRMDEQYF. The V gene is TRBV27, the J gene TRBJ2-7, with a tentative D call TRBD1 (6 bases). The CDR3 is 14 residues long. V was cut by 2 bases and J by 5 bases, with 13 bases left in between. CDR1 and CDR2 from the germline V gene are MNHEY and SMNVEV (reference sequence).

In the case of this clonotype: A much larger clone differs by one base, so this may be a read error. The chain combines TRBV7-3 with TRBJ2-1; no clear D gene. Trimming removed 0 bases from V and 2 bases from J, with 8 bases in between. CDR1 is SGHTA, CDR2 FQGTGA, per germline. There are 15 residues in the CDR3. DNA for the CDR3: TGTGCCAGCAGCTTAACGTATGGCCCCTACAATGAGCAGTTCTTC. Its protein is CASSLTYGPYNEQFF.

This clonotype was seen more than once but under ten times. The chain is built from TRBV27 and TRBJ2-5, with 7 bases matching TRBD1. The CDR3 is made up of 11 amino acids. The ends lost 5 bases at V and 7 bases at J; junction bases unmatched: 1. Germline loops: CDR1 MNHEY, CDR2 SMNVEV (reference sequence). In nucleotides, the CDR3 is TGTGCCAGCAGTAACAGGGGGACCCAGTACTTC. It encodes CASSNRGTQYF.

There are many counts of this clonotype. Compared with germline, one end of the junction differs, possibly owing to a read error. The genes are TRBV7-2 and TRBJ2-1, with D maybe TRBD2 (6 bases). This CDR3 region has 15 residues. Per the germline V gene, CDR1 is SGHTA and CDR2 is FQGNSA. CDR3 DNA sequence: TGTGCCAGCAGCTTAGCTTTCTCTGCGGACTACCAACTGATCTTC. It specifies CASSLAFSADYQLIF.

This clonotype has ten or more counts. This rearrangement joins TRBV7-9 to TRBJ1-6; D uncertain. V dropped 4 bases and J dropped 8 bases, with 9 bases sitting between them. From germline, CDR1 is SEHNR and CDR2 FQNEAQ (reference sequence). The CDR3 totals 13 residues. DNA for the CDR3: TGTGCCAGCAGCTCCATAACCTATTCACCCCTCCACTTT. Translating gives CASSSITYSPLHF.

The sample holds a few counts of this clonotype. A much larger clone lies a single base off, so this may be a read error. V and J are TRBV12-3 or TRBV12-4 and TRBJ2-5; TRBD1 matches at 7 bases. The CDR3 consists of 13 residues. With V trimmed by 6 bases and J by 6 bases, 7 bases remained unmatched. The CDR3 coding sequence is TGTGCCAGCAGACAGGGGAAATGTCAGACCCAGTACTTC. This encodes CASRQGKCQTQYF.

Many counts were recorded for this clonotype. The chain combines TRBV14 with TRBJ2-1, with D unclear. The V gene's germline CDR1 is SGHDN and CDR2 FVKESK. The V and J ends lost 1 base and 8 bases respectively, with 12 bases between them. The CDR3 has 14 amino acids. In DNA, the CDR3 is TGTGCCAGCAGCCAAGCGCCCCCTGGGGATGAGCAGTTCTTC. Translating gives CASSQAPPGDEQFF.

This clonotype was seen many times. V is TRBV5-1 and J is TRBJ2-1; the D gene is possibly TRBD2 (5 bases). V dropped 4 bases and J dropped 8 bases, with 16 bases sitting between them. From germline, CDR1 is SGHRS and CDR2 YFSETQ. This CDR3 has 14 amino acids. The CDR3 DNA is TGCGCCAGCAGCCAGAGCACTAGATCTGATGAGCAGTTCTTC. This translates into CASSQSTRSDEQFF.

About this clonotype itself: Since a much larger clone is just one base distant, this may be a read error. This rearrangement joins TRBV12-3 or TRBV12-4 to TRBJ2-5, with D unclear. Trimming removed 3 bases from V and 5 bases from J, with 10 bases in between. This CDR3 contains 13 residues. This chain's CDR3 is CASSFRIGETQYF. The CDR3 nucleotides read TGTGCCAGCAGTTTTCGTATCGGGGAGACCCAGTACTTC.

Concerning this clonotype itself: A read error may be the cause here, since a much bigger clone is one base away. This chain uses TRBV12-3 or TRBV12-4 with TRBJ2-7; TRBD1 aligns across 7 bases. The trim removed 5 bases at V and 10 bases at J, leaving 11 bases unmatched. This CDR3 has 13 amino acids. CDR3 sequence: CASSPDRVGDQYF. CDR3 nucleotides: TGTGCCAGCAGTCCCGACAGGGTCGGAGACCAGTACTTC.

This clonotype was recorded at least ten times. The chain links TRBV5-1 to TRBJ2-1, with TRBD2 matching over 7 bases. In germline, CDR1 is SGHRS, CDR2 YFSETQ. The CDR3 length is 15 residues. Trimming took 3 bases from V and 6 from J; bases not matched to a gene: 9. The CDR3 nucleotides read TGCGCCAGCAGCTCCCCCCAGCGGGACCCCAATGAGCAGTTCTTC. Translated, it gives CASSSPQRDPNEQFF.

In its sample, this clonotype was seen many times. The V gene is TRBV6-2 or TRBV6-3, the J gene TRBJ2-4; D unclear. This CDR3 comprises 14 residues. Germline loops: CDR1 MNHEY, CDR2 SVGEGT. With 2 bases removed from V and 4 bases from J, the gap between germline ends came to 9 bases. CDR3 sequence: CASSYRRGKNIQYF. The DNA for the CDR3 is TGTGCCAGCAGTTACCGAAGAGGAAAAAACATTCAGTACTTC.

Ten or more counts support this clonotype. The CDR3 DNA is TGTGCCAGCAGCCCTAGGGATAGCGGGGGCATGGAGCAGTACTTC. This sequence encodes CASSPRDSGGMEQYF. This sequence joins TRBV7-2 and TRBJ2-7; TRBD2 matches at 9 bases. V lost 5 bases and J lost 7; bases outside the gene matches: 12. The CDR3 is 15 amino acids. The germline V gene encodes CDR1 SGHTA and CDR2 FQGNSA.

This clonotype was counted ten times or more. V and J are TRBV20-1 and TRBJ1-3; D unclear. V was pared by 3 bases and J by 0 bases, with 6 bases between. The CDR3 covers 13 residues. Germline CDR1 is DFQATT and CDR2 is SNEGSKA (reference sequence). CDR3 region: CSASLSSGNTIYF. Here the CDR3 DNA reads TGCAGTGCTAGCCTTAGCTCTGGAAACACCATATATTTT.

This clonotype was seen many times. The chain couples TRBV11-2 to TRBJ2-7, with D unresolved. CDR1 SGHAT and CDR2 FQNNGV come from the germline V gene. Trimming removed 0 bases from V and 5 bases from J, with 5 bases in between. This CDR3 comprises 12 residues. The CDR3 DNA reads TGTGCCAGCAGCTTAGAACGGAACGAGCAGTACTTC. This translates into CASSLERNEQYF.

This clonotype was seen many times. This chain joins TRBV29-1 and TRBJ2-1; weak D call: TRBD2 (6 bases). The germline gives CDR1 SQVTM, CDR2 ANQGSEA. The CDR3 extends over 15 amino acids. V lost 1 base, J lost 0 bases, and 10 bases lay in between. Here the CDR3 DNA reads TGCAGCGTTGAAGGGCGGGGACGCTCCTACAATGAGCAGTTCTTC. Translating gives CSVEGRGRSYNEQFF.

This clonotype was seen ten or more times. The V call is TRBV6-5, the J call TRBJ2-3, with D perhaps TRBD2 (6 bases). The germline gives CDR1 MNHEY, CDR2 SVGAGI. This CDR3 region has 14 residues. V was pared by 2 bases and J by 2 bases, with 8 bases between. The CDR3 reads CASSYGRSTDTQYF. The CDR3, as DNA: TGTGCCAGCAGTTACGGGAGGTCCACAGATACGCAGTATTTT.

This clonotype was counted at least ten times. The chain combines TRBV5-1 with TRBJ2-7, with 9 bases that match TRBD1. This CDR3 comprises 14 residues. CDR1 SGHRS and CDR2 YFSETQ come from the germline V gene. V lost 4 bases and J lost 2; bases outside the gene matches: 4. CDR3 sequence (DNA): TGCGCCAGCAGCCTGCGACAGGGGGCCTACGAGCAGTACTTC. It encodes CASSLRQGAYEQYF.

This clonotype was counted at least ten times. This chain links TRBV20-1 with TRBJ2-1; 7 bases map to TRBD2. V dropped 3 bases and J dropped 2; count of bases not matched to a gene: 10. Germline CDR1 reads DFQATT; CDR2 reads SNEGSKA (reference sequence). This CDR3 region has 16 residues. The CDR3 reads CSARARPSGTYNEQFF. The DNA of the CDR3 is TGCAGTGCTAGGGCGAGGCCTAGCGGCACCTACAATGAGCAGTTCTTC.

A few counts support this clonotype. CDR3 sequence (DNA): TGTGCCAGCAGCCAAGGGACTAGCGGAATTTGGGAGACCCAGTACTTC. This translates into CASSQGTSGIWETQYF. V and J are TRBV5-4 and TRBJ2-5; 11 bases fit TRBD2. CDR3 length equals 16 residues. The junction had 10 bases not matched to a gene; V was cut back by 4 bases and J by 5 bases. CDR1 and CDR2 (germline): SGHNT, YYREEE (reference sequence).